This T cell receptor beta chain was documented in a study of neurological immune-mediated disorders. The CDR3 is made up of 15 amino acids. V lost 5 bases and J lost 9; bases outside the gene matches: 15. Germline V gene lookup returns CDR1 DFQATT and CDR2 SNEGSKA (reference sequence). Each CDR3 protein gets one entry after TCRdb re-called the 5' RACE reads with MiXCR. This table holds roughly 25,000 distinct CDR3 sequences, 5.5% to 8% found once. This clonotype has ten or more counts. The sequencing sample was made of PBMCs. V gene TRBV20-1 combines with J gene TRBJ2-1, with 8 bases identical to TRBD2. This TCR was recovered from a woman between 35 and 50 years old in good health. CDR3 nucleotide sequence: TGCAGTGCTGACCCGGGTCGAGCGGGAGTGCGTGAGCAGTTCTTC. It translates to CSADPGRAGVREQFF.